Listed below are T cell receptor beta chains from one sample, sequenced in a study of cytomegalovirus exposure and HLA in healthy donors. Only in-frame clones appear in the TCRdb table, and some are missing; sequencing was by immunoSEQ multiplex PCR. The sample lists roughly 98,000 clones, roughly three quarters occurring once. Input material: PBMCs. Source of these receptors: a female donor in good health and CMV-seronegative. Each CDR3 is given with its conserved first and last residue. A D gene is named only where the DNA matches it firmly. Size values are once, few and many counts, or a class for expanded clones, and some rows have none.

J,V,size,D,CDR3,DNA
TRBJ1-2,TRBV19,.,.,CASTPGPRGYGYTF,TGTGCCAGTACCCCGGGCCCGCGGGGCTATGGCTACACCTTC
TRBJ1-3,TRBV15,.,.,CATSRDRGRGNTIYF,TGTGCCACCAGCAGAGATCGGGGGAGGGGAAACACCATATATTTT
TRBJ2-1,TRBV2,.,TRBD2,CASSEPPEWRGGSSYNEQFF,TGTGCCAGCAGTGAACCCCCTGAATGGCGGGGGGGATCCTCCTACAATGAGCAGTTCTTC
TRBJ1-1,TRBV10-3,.,.,CAINPGVYTEAFF,TGTGCCATCAACCCAGGGGTGTATACTGAAGCTTTCTTT
TRBJ1-1,TRBV27,.,.,CASKEIMNTEAFF,TGTGCCAGCAAAGAGATTATGAACACTGAAGCTTTCTTT
TRBJ1-1,TRBV6-5,.,TRBD1,CASSSRTGDEVRAFF,TGTGCCAGCAGTTCACGAACAGGGGACGAGGTTCGGGCTTTCTTT
TRBJ2-5,TRBV28,once,.,CASGGGPIQETQYF,TGTGCCAGCGGAGGCGGACCGATCCAAGAGACCCAGTACTTC
TRBJ2-7,TRBV7-8,.,.,CASSLFGRGDYEQYF,TGTGCCAGCAGCTTATTCGGCAGGGGGGATTACGAGCAGTACTTC
TRBJ2-1,TRBV6-1,.,.,CASRETGENEQFF,TGTGCCAGCAGGGAGACAGGCGAAAATGAGCAGTTCTTC
TRBJ1-2,TRBV10-2,.,TRBD1,CASSPATGYAYGYTF,TGCGCCAGCAGCCCCGCGACAGGGTATGCCTATGGCTACACCTTC